This TCR beta chain appears in the sequencing data of a study of cytomegalovirus exposure and HLA in healthy donors. Overall study results and limits: Through in vitro validation, three CMV-associated chains were shown to be specific for CMV antigens. Reports showed the classifier diagnosing cytomegalovirus status with high specificity and sensitivity. TCR clusters originating in the first cohort tended to co-occur in the roughly 120 validation repertoires, according to a later analysis.

The donors were members of the validation cohort, which comprised 90 to 150 subjects and was separate from the first cohort of 600 to 850 subjects. Comment on this clone: Its target is unknown.

This CDR3 region has 15 residues. CDR1 and CDR2 from the germline V gene are MNHEY and SVGAGI. V was clipped by 5 bases and J by 7 bases, with 18 bases between them. The method was immunoSEQ multiplex PCR; TCRdb's version includes in-frame clones alone and lacks a portion of them. The sample contains 250,000 to 350,000 clones, 86% of which appear only once. The sample was PBMCs. The chain couples TRBV6-5 to TRBJ2-1; possibly TRBD2 for D (5 bases). The TCR was taken from a woman between 18 and 29 years old in good health and CMV-seronegative. The CDR3: CASSPGVGVGNEQFF. In DNA, the CDR3 is TGTGCCAGCAGTCCCGGGGTGGGAGTGGGGAATGAGCAGTTCTTC.